This TCR beta chain is drawn from a study of cytomegalovirus exposure and HLA in healthy donors. The ends lost 4 bases at V and 5 bases at J; junction bases unmatched: 9. Per the germline V gene, CDR1 is KGHSH and CDR2 is LQKENI. There are 16 residues in the CDR3. Study conclusions and caveats: The Asian-associated ancestry cluster reportedly had fewer N-insertions than the roughly 670-donor mean in a later analysis. Analysis performed later showed TCR beta chains linked to HLA being more clonally expanded than equally common others. It was in a later analysis that TCR association rates were seen to vary by HLA locus, highest for DRB1 and lowest for HLA-C. According to a later analysis, most TCR beta chains associated with CMV appeared HLA-restricted.

The PCR made use of 60 Vbeta and 13 Jbeta primers. Measured with immunoSEQ multiplex PCR; TCRdb has only the in-frame clones, and not every one. The sample consists of 90,000 to 100,000 clones, roughly 67% of them appearing once. In the case of this clone: No antigen is known for it.

The specimen sequenced was PBMCs. The chain is built from TRBV18 and TRBJ2-1; 9 nucleotides agree with TRBD1. The TCR was taken from a boy aged 5 to 17 in good health and CMV-seropositive. This chain's CDR3 is CASSRSGQGTDNEQFF. The DNA for the CDR3 is TGTGCCAGCTCACGGAGCGGACAGGGGACGGACAATGAGCAGTTCTTC.